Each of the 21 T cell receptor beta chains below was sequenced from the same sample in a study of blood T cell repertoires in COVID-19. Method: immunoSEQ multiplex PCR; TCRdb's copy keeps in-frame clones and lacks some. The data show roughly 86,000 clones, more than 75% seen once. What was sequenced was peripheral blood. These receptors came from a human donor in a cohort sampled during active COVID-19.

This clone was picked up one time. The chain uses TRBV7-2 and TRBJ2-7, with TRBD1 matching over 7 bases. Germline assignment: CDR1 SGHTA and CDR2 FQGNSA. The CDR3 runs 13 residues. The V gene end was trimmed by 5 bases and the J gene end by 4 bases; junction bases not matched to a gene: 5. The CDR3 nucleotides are TGTGCCAGCAGCCACAGGGGTCAGTACGAGCAGTACTTC. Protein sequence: CASSHRGQYEQYF.

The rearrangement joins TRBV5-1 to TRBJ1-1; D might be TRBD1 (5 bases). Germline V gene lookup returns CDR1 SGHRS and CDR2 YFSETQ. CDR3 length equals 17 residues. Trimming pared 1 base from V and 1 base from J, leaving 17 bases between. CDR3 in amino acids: CASSLYLTGQGNTEAFF. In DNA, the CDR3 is TGCGCCAGCAGCTTGTACCTTACCGGGCAGGGGAACACTGAAGCTTTCTTT.

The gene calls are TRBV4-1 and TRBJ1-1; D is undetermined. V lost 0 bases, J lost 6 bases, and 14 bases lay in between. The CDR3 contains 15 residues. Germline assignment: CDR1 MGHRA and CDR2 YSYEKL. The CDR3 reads CASSQDREGWAEAFF. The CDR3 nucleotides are TGCGCCAGCAGCCAAGATCGGGAGGGATGGGCTGAAGCTTTCTTT.

The CDR3 spells CATSRDRGGRGEQYF. The CDR3 coding sequence is TGTGCCACCAGCAGAGATCGAGGAGGTCGGGGGGAGCAGTACTTC. The genes are TRBV15 and TRBJ2-7, with a weak D call TRBD2 (6 bases). The germline gives CDR1 LNHNV, CDR2 YYDKDF (reference sequence). V gave up 0 bases and J gave up 7 bases, with 16 bases separating them. The CDR3 runs 15 residues.

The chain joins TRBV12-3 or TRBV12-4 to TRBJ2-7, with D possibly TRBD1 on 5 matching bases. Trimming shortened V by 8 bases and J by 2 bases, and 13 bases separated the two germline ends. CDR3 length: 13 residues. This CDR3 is CASRYTGPYEQYF. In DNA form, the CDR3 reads TGTGCCAGCCGCTACACAGGTCCCTACGAGCAGTACTTC.

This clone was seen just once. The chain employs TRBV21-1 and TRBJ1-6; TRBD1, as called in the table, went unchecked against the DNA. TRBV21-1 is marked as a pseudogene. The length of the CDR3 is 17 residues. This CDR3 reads CASSKIPRQGLNSPLHF. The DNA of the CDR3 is TGTGCCAGCAGCAAAATACCTAGACAGGGCCTTAATTCACCCCTCCACTTT.

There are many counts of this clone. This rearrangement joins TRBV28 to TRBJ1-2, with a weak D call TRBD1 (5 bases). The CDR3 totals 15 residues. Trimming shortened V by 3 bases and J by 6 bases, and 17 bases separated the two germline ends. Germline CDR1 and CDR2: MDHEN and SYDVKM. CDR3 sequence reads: CASSFYFQGVNGYTF. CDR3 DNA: TGTGCCAGCAGTTTTTATTTCCAGGGCGTCAATGGCTACACCTTC.

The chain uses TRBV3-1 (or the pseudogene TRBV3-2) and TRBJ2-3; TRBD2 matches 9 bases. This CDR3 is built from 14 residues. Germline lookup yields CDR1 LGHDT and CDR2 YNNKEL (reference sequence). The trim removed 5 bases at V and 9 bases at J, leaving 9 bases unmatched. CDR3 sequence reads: CASSAAGGPETQYF. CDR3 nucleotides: TGTGCCAGCAGCGCGGCGGGGGGGCCGGAGACGCAGTATTTT.

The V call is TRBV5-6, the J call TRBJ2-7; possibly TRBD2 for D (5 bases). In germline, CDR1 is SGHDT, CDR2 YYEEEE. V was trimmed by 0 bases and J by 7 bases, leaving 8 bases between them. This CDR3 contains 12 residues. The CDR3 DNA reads TGTGCCAGCAGCTTGGCCGGACTTGAGCAGTACTTC. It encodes CASSLAGLEQYF.

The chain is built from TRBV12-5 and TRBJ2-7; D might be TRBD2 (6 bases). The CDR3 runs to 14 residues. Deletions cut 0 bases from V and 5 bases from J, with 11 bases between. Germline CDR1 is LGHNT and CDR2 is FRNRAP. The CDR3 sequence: CASGLVLGGNEQYF. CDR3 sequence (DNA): TGTGCTAGTGGTTTGGTACTTGGGGGGAACGAGCAGTACTTC. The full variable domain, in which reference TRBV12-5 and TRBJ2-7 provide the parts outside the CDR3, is DARVTQTPRHKVTEMGQEVTMRCQPILGHNTVFWYRQTMMQGLELLAYFRNRAPLDDSGMPKDRFSAEMPDATLATLKIQPSEPRDSAVYFCASGLVLGGNEQYFGPGTRLTVT.

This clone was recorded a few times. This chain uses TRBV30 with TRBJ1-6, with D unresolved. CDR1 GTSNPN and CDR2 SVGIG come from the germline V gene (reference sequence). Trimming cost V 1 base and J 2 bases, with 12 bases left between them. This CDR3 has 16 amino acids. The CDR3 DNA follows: TGTGCCTGGAGTGCCCCGCGGGGAACCTATAATTCACCCCTCCACTTT. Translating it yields CAWSAPRGTYNSPLHF.

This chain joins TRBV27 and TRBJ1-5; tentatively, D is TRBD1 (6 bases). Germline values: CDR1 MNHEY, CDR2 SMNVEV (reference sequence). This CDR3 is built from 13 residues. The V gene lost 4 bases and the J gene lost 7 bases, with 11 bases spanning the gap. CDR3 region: CASSSGVRQPQHF. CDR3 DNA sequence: TGTGCCAGCAGTTCAGGGGTCCGGCAGCCCCAGCATTTT.

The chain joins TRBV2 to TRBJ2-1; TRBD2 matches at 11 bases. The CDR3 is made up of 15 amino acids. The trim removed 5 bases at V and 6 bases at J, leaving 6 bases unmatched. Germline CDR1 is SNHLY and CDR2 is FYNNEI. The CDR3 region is CASSSTSGVPNEQFF. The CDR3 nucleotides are TGTGCCAGCAGTTCGACTAGCGGGGTTCCCAATGAGCAGTTCTTC. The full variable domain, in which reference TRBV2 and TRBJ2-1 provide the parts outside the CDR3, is EPEVTQTPSHQVTQMGQEVILRCVPISNHLYFYWYRQILGQKVEFLVSFYNNEISEKSEIFDDQFSVERPDGSNFTLKIRSTKLEDSAMYFCASSSTSGVPNEQFFGPGTRLTVL.

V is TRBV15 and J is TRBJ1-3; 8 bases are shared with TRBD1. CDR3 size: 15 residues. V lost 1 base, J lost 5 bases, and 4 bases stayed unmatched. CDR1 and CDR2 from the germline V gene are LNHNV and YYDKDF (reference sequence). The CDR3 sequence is CATSRGGTGRNTIYF. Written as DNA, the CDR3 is TGTGCCACCAGCAGAGGGGGGACAGGTCGAAACACCATATATTTT.

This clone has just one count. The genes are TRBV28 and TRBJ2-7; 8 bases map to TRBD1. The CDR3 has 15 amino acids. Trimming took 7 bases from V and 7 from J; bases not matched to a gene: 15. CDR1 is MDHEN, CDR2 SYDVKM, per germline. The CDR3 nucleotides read TGTGCCAGCAAAGTCCCCGGGACAGGTGGTTGGGAGCAGTACTTC. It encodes CASKVPGTGGWEQYF.

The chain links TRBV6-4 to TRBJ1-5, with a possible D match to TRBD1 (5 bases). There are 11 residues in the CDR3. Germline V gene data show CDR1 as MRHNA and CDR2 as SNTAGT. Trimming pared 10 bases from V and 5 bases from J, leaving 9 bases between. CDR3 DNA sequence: TGTGCCATCCAAGGGGATCAGCCCCAGCATTTT. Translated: CAIQGDQPQHF.

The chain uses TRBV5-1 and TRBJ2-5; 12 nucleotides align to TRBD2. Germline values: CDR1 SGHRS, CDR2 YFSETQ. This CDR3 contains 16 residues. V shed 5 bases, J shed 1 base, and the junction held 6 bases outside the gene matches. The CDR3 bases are TGCGCCAGCAGTCAACTAGCGGGGGGCATCCAAGAGACCCAGTACTTC. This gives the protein CASSQLAGGIQETQYF.

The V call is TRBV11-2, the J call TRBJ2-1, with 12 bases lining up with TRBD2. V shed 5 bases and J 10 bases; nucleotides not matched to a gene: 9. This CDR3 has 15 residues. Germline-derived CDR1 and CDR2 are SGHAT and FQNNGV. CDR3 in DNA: TGTGCCAGCAGCCCGACTAGCGGGGGCACCTGGGAGCAGTTCTTC. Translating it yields CASSPTSGGTWEQFF.

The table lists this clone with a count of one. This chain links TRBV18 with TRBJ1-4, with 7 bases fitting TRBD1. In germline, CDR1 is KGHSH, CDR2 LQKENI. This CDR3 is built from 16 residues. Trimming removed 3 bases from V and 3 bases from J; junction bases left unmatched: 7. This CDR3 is CASSPSTTGANEKLFF. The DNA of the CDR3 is TGTGCCAGCTCACCCAGTACAACAGGGGCTAATGAAAAACTGTTTTTT.

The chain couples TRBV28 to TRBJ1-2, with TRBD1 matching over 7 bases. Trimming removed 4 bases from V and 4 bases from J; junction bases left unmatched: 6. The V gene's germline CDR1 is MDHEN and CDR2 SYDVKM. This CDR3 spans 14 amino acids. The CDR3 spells CASSSSDRSYGYTF. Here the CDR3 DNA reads TGTGCCAGCAGTTCATCGGACAGGAGCTATGGCTACACCTTC.

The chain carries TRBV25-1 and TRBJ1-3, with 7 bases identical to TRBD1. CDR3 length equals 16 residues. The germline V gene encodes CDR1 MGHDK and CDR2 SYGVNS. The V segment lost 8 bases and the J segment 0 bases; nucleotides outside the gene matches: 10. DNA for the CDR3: TGTGCCAGCGGACCCGTGGACAGGAGCTCTGGAAACACCATATATTTT. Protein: CASGPVDRSSGNTIYF.